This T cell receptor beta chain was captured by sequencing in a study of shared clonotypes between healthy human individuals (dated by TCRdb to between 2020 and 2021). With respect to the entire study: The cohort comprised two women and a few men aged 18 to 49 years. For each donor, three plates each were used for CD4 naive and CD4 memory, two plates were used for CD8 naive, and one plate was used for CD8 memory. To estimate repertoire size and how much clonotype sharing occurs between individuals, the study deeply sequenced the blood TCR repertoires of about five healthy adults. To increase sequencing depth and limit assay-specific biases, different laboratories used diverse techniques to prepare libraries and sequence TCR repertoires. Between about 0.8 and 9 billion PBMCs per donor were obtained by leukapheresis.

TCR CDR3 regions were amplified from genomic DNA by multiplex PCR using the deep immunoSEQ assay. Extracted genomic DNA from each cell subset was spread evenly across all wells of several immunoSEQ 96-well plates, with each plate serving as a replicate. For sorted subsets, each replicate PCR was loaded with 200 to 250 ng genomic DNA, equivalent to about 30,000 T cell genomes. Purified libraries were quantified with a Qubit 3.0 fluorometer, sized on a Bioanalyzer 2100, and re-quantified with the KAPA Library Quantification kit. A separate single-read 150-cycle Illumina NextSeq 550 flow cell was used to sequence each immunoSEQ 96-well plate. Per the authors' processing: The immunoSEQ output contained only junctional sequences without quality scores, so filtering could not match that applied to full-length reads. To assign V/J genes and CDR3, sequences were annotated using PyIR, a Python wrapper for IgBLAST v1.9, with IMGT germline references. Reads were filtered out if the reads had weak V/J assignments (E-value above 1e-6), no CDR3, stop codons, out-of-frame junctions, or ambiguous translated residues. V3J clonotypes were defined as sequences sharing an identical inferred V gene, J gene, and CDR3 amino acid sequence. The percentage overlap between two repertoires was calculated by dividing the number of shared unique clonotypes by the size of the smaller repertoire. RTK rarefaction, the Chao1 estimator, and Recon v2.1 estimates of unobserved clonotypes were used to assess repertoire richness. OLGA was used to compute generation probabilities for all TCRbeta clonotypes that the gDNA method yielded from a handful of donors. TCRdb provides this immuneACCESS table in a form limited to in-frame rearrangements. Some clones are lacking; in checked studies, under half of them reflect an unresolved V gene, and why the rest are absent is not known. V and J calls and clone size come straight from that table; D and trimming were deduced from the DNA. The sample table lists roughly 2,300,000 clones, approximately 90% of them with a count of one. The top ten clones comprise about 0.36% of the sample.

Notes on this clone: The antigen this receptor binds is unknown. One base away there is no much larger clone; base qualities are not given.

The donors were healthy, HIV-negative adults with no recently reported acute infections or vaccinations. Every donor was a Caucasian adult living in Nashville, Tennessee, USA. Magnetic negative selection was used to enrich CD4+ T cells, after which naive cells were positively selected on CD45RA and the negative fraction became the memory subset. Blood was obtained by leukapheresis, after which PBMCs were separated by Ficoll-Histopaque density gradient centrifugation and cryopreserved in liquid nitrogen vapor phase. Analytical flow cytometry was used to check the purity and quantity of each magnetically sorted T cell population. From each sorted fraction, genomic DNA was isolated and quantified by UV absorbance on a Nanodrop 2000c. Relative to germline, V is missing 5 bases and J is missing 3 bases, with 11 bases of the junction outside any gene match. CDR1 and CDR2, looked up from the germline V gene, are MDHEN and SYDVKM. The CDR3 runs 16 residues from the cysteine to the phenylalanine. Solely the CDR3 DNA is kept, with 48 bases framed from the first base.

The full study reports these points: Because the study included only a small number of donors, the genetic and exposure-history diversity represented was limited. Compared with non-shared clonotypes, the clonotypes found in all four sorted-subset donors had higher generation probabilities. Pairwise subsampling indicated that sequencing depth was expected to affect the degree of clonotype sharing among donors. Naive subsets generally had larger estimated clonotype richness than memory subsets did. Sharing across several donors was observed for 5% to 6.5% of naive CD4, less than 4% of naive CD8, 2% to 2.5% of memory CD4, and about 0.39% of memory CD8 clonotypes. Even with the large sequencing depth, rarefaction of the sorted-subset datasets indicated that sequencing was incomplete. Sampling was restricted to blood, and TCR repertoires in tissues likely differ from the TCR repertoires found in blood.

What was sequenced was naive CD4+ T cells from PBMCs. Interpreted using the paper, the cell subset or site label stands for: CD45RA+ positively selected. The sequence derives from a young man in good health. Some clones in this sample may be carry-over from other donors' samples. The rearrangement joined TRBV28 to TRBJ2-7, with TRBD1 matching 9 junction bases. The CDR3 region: CASSPTLGQGHYEQYF. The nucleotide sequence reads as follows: TGTGCCAGCAGTCCAACCCTGGGACAGGGCCACTACGAGCAGTACTTC.